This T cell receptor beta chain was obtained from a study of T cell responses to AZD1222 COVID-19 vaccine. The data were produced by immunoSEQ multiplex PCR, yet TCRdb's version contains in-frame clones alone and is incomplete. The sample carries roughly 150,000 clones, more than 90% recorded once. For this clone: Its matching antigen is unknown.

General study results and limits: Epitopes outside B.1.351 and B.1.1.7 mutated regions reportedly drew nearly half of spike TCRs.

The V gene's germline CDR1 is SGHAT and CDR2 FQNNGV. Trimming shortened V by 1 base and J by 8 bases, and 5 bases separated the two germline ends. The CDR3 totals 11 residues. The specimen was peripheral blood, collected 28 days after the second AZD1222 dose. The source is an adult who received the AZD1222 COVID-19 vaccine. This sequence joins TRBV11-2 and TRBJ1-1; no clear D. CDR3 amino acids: CASSLAVEAFF. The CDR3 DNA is TGTGCCAGCAGCTTAGCCGTCGAAGCTTTCTTT.